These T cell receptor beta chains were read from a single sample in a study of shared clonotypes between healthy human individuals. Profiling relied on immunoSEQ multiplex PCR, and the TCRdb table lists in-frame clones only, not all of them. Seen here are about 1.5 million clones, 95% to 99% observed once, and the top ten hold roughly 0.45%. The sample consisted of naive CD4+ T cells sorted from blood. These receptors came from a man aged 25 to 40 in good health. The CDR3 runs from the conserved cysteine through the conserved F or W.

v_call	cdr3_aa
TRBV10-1	CASSDRSSGTNEQFF
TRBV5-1	CASSPGTGRPPGYEQFF
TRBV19	CASNGQVGVETQYF
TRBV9	CASSVDGGGELFF
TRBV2	CASSVASYEQYF
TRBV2	CASGNRGRDYGYTF
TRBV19	CASSVYKVQGDGYTF
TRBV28	CASSFRDRVYNEQFF
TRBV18	CASSPLPSGSLSRAEYF
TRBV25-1	CASSVPGQAINQPQHF
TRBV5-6	CASSFPGTDTQYF
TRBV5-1	CASSSQGAYGYTF
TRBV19	CASRSQGQYEQYF
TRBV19	CASKDRPSSYEQYF
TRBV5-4	CASSSVGGTAAHEKLFF
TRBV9	CASSVANNEQFF
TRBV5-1	CASSRAGTGHLNTEAFF
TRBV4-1	CASSPPRGRQNEKLFF
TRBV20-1	CSASLRYEQYF
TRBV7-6	CASSDRTSGRLIGETQYF
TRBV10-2	CASRASGAGTGELFF
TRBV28	CATPGGGANQPQHF
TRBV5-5	CASSPPPGGAKNTEAFF
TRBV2	CASSGQGTDTQYF
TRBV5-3	CARSRTRQETQYF
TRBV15	CATSRDAGAGNQPQHF
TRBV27	CASSLWLAGGRYEQYF
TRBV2	CASSEIRQRYGYTF
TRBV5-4	CASSFGGRAYEQYF
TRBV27	CASSLVRQGYPYEQYF
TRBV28	CASRIQGQPQHF
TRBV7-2	CASSLDREETQYF
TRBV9	CASSVEGLSGREAFF
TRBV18	CASSPREGHQPQHF
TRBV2	CASSEYTGGKNIQYF
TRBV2	CASSSGGLGTEAFF
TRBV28	CASGGSFYEQYF
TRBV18	CASSPRQENTGELFF
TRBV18	CASTEGAQETQYF
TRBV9	CASSVAPRDNEQFF
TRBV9	CASSVFGREVGDTQYF
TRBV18	CASSQSRLAGQETQYF
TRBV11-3	CASSLGRSWGTRAYNEQFF
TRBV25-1	CASSAGYSGNTIYF
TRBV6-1	CASSSTGSYEQYF
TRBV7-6	CASMGASTGGISVAGNTIYF
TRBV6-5	CASRGTGNQETQYF
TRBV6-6	CASSYHVLIDNEQFF
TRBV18	CASSPLTSGSLRNEQFF
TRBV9	CASSVGGTSNYGYTF
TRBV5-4	CASSFGLAEAYEQYF
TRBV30	CAWSVDRSSSYEQYF
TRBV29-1	CSVLPGTGAYGYTF
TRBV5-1	CASRWGQASSYNEQFF